A single sample is the source of the 32 T cell receptor beta chains below, sequenced in a study of CD8+CD57+ T cells in acquired aplastic anemia. Those patients picked for sequencing had displayed CD8+CD57+ cell expansion on flow cytometry. Genomic DNA, serving as template, underwent TCR beta VDJ and CDR3 profiling. TCRdb reanalysed the reads using MiXCR and keeps one entry per CDR3 protein. The sample consists of 120,000 or so distinct CDR3 sequences, roughly 40% of them appearing once. Sequenced: sorted CD4+, CD8+, or CD8+CD57+ T cells (not recorded which) from PBMCs. Every receptor here comes from a human donor with aplastic anemia.

This clonotype was counted at least ten times. The chain joins TRBV5-1 to TRBJ2-3, with TRBD1 matching 10 bases. Looked up from germline, CDR1 is SGHRS and CDR2 is YFSETQ. This CDR3 spans 14 amino acids. V lost 4 bases and J lost 5; bases outside the gene matches: 4. The CDR3 protein is CASSTGTGVDTQYF. CDR3 DNA sequence: TGCGCCAGCAGCACCGGGACAGGGGTAGATACGCAGTATTTT.

V usage is TRBV10-3 and J usage is TRBJ1-1, with unresolved D. Trimming removed 0 bases at V and 1 base at J, with 6 bases between. This CDR3 has 14 residues. Germline V lookup: CDR1 ENHRY, CDR2 SYGVKD. For the CDR3, the DNA is TGTGCCATCAGTGAGTCGGCAGGGAACACTGAAGCTTTCTTT. Its protein product is CAISESAGNTEAFF.

J is TRBJ1-3 and V is TRBV15; D call uncertain. Trimming took off 1 base at V and 1 base at J, with 8 bases between the two ends. The germline gives CDR1 LNHNV, CDR2 YYDKDF (reference sequence). The CDR3 is 15 amino acids. CDR3 sequence (DNA): TGTGCCACCAGCAGAGTTGGTACATCTGGAAACACCATATATTTT. Protein product: CATSRVGTSGNTIYF.

This clonotype was counted at least ten times. DNA of the CDR3: TGCAGTGCTAGGACTAGCGGGGACAACACCTACGAGCAGTACTTC. Protein product: CSARTSGDNTYEQYF. The J gene is TRBJ2-7, the V gene TRBV20-1; TRBD2 matches at 11 bases. Germline-derived CDR1 and CDR2 are DFQATT and SNEGSKA (reference sequence). This CDR3 is 15 amino acids long. The J segment lost 2 bases and the V segment lost 3 bases, leaving 6 bases of the junction unmatched.

A remark on this clonotype: A read error may be the cause here, since a much bigger clone is one base away. The J gene is TRBJ2-3, the V gene TRBV4-2, with D perhaps matching TRBD2 (5 bases). The CDR3 loop spans 14 amino acids. Germline loops: CDR1 LGHNA, CDR2 YNFKEQ. CDR3 sequence (DNA): TGTGCCAGCGGCCAAGATGGACTGACAGATACGCAGTATTTT. As protein: CASGQDGLTDTQYF.

As for this clonotype: A much larger clone sits a single nucleotide away, making a read error possible. Since no conserved phenylalanine or tryptophan closes the CDR3, a read error is the likely cause. This chain uses TRBV5-1 with TRBJ1-1; D may be TRBD1 (6 bases). The germline V gene has CDR1 SGHRS and CDR2 YFSETQ. The CDR3 is 12 residues long. The CDR3 coding sequence is TGCGCCAGCAAGGGGGGGAACCCTGAAGCTTTCATT. As protein: CASKGGNPEAFI.

The V and J genes are TRBV2 and TRBJ2-7; 7 bases are a match to TRBD1. J lost 1 base, V lost 6 bases, and 3 bases had no gene match. The CDR3 sequence is 13 residues long. Germline V gene data show CDR1 as SNHLY and CDR2 as FYNNEI. The CDR3 reads CASRGDSSYEQYV. In DNA form, the CDR3 reads TGTGCCAGCAGGGGGGACAGTTCCTACGAGCAGTACGTC.

This clonotype was recorded many times. The V gene is TRBV11-2, the J gene TRBJ1-4, with 9 bases identical to TRBD1. The trim removed 0 bases at V and 8 bases at J, leaving 4 bases unmatched. Looked up from germline, CDR1 is SGHAT and CDR2 is FQNNGV. The CDR3 sequence is 15 residues long. The DNA of the CDR3 is TGTGCCAGCAGCTTAGAGGGACAGGGAGGGGAAAAACTGTTTTTT. This translates into CASSLEGQGGEKLFF.

This clonotype has at least ten counts. This chain uses TRBV9 with TRBJ2-1, with 10 bases that match TRBD2. J was trimmed by 4 bases and V by 4 bases; bases with no gene match: 2. The CDR3 runs to 14 residues. CDR1 is SGDLS, CDR2 YYNGEE, per germline. CDR3 amino acids: CASSPSGGYNEQFF. In DNA, the CDR3 is TGTGCCAGCAGCCCTAGCGGGGGATACAATGAGCAGTTCTTC.

The genes are TRBV10-2 and TRBJ1-1; D may be TRBD1 (6 bases). The V gene lost 0 bases and the J gene lost 4 bases, with 12 bases spanning the gap. This CDR3 region has 15 residues. The V gene's germline CDR1 is WSHSY and CDR2 SAAADI. CDR3 nucleotide sequence: TGCGCCAGCAGTGAGTCTCAGGGGTTTGGCACTGAAGCTTTCTTT. Translating it yields CASSESQGFGTEAFF.

This clonotype was seen more than once but under ten times. The chain joins TRBV5-6 to TRBJ1-1; TRBD1 is a possible D gene (5 bases). The ends were cut back, 6 bases at V and 4 bases at J, with 16 bases in the middle. Germline CDR1 and CDR2: SGHDT and YYEEEE. The CDR3 covers 14 residues. The CDR3 here is CASTRIEGITEAFF. The CDR3 nucleotides read TGTGCCAGCACAAGAATAGAGGGGATCACTGAAGCTTTCTTT.

This clonotype was observed at least ten times. V and J are TRBV6-2 or TRBV6-3 and TRBJ2-7; D gene uncertain. The CDR3 contains 11 residues. V lost 10 bases and J 0 bases, leaving 7 bases between the germline ends. Germline V gene sequence: CDR1 MNHEY, CDR2 SVGEGT. DNA for the CDR3: TGTGCCATCACAGACTCCTACGAGCAGTACTTC. Translated: CAITDSYEQYF.

This clonotype was counted at least ten times. V is TRBV6-1 and J is TRBJ2-2, with D perhaps TRBD2 (6 bases). The germline V gene encodes CDR1 MNHNS and CDR2 SASEGT. The length of the CDR3 is 13 residues. V gave up 4 bases and J gave up 4 bases, with 7 bases separating them. The CDR3 is CASSGRGTGELFF. CDR3 in DNA: TGTGCCAGCAGTGGGAGGGGCACCGGGGAGCTGTTTTTT.

This clonotype was seen a handful of times. V usage is TRBV10-3 and J usage is TRBJ2-5; TRBD2 matches at 9 bases. The germline V gene has CDR1 ENHRY and CDR2 SYGVKD. The CDR3 runs 18 residues. J lost 5 bases, V lost 9 bases, and 22 bases had no gene match. The CDR3, as DNA: TGTGCCATTAATGGACAGCGCGGGGGGGCGTCTATCGCGGAGACCCAGTACTTC. Encoded protein: CAINGQRGGASIAETQYF.

This clonotype was observed many times. This chain connects TRBV15 to TRBJ2-7, with 11 bases lining up with TRBD1. Germline V CDR1 and CDR2: LNHNV, YYDKDF (reference sequence). CDR3 length: 16 amino acids. J lost 4 bases, V lost 3 bases, and 8 bases had no gene match. CDR3 sequence reads: CATSSPPGQGGYEQYF. DNA for the CDR3: TGTGCCACCAGCAGCCCCCCGGGACAGGGGGGTTACGAGCAGTACTTC.

This clonotype was detected only once. This sequence joins TRBV19 and TRBJ2-3; TRBD2 is a possible D gene (7 bases). Germline CDR1 and CDR2: LNHDA and SQIVND (reference sequence). The CDR3 contains 16 residues. The V end lost 3 bases, the J end lost 1 base, and 14 bases lay between the germline ends. CDR3 coding DNA: TGTGCCAGTAGTATCCGGGGGGCGACGGGCACAGATACGCAGTATTTT. The encoded protein is CASSIRGATGTDTQYF.

Here the CDR3 DNA reads TGTGCCAGTAGTATGGCAGGGGGAAGCACTGAAGCTTTCTTT. Translation gives CASSMAGGSTEAFF. The chain has TRBV19 and TRBJ1-1, with 7 bases aligning to TRBD1. V was clipped by 3 bases and J by 4 bases; unmatched bases: 5. Germline V gene lookup returns CDR1 LNHDA and CDR2 SQIVND (reference sequence). This CDR3 has 14 amino acids.

At least ten counts were recorded for this clonotype. V gene TRBV6-5 combines with J gene TRBJ1-1; D is possibly TRBD1 (6 bases). Germline V gene data show CDR1 as MNHEY and CDR2 as SVGAGI. The CDR3 consists of 15 residues. V was shortened by 7 bases and J by 1 base, with 16 bases between the two germline ends. CDR3 DNA: TGTGCCAGCATCTTACGAGGGACAACGAACACTGAAGCTTTCTTT. Protein: CASILRGTTNTEAFF.

This clonotype was seen many times. The CDR3 reads CASSEQGFRQPQHF. In nucleotides, the CDR3 is TGTGCCAGCAGCGAACAGGGCTTTCGTCAGCCCCAGCATTTT. The rearrangement uses TRBV7-8 and TRBJ1-5; D might be TRBD1 (6 bases). Looked up from germline, CDR1 is SGHVS and CDR2 is FQNEAQ. The length of the CDR3 is 14 residues. Trimming removed 5 bases from V and 6 bases from J, with 14 bases in between.

About this clonotype itself: A much larger clone lies a single base off, so this may be a read error. J is TRBJ2-2 and V is TRBV7-2, with unresolved D. The germline V gene has CDR1 SGHTA and CDR2 FQGNSA. The length of the CDR3 is 13 residues. V shed 5 bases and J shed 0 bases, with 4 bases lying between them. CDR3: CASSHANTGELFF. CDR3 nucleotides: TGTGCCAGCAGCCACGCGAACACCGGGGAGCTGTTTTTT.

V usage is TRBV7-9 and J usage is TRBJ1-2; TRBD1 is a possible D gene (5 bases). The V end lost 2 bases, the J end lost 4 bases, and 11 bases lay between the germline ends. The CDR3 spans 14 residues. Germline CDR1 is SEHNR and CDR2 is FQNEAQ (reference sequence). The CDR3 reads CASSLMSGLYGYTF. The CDR3 nucleotides are TGTGCCAGCAGCTTAATGTCGGGGCTCTATGGCTACACCTTC.

The chain has TRBV19 and TRBJ1-6; no clear D gene. The CDR3 contains 13 residues. The V gene lost 7 bases and the J gene lost 10 bases, with 14 bases spanning the gap. Looked up from germline, CDR1 is LNHDA and CDR2 is SQIVND (reference sequence). This chain's CDR3 is CASTPDAYSPLHF. The CDR3 DNA sequence: TGTGCCAGTACCCCAGATGCTTACTCACCCCTCCACTTT.

With respect to this clonotype: It may be a read error: a sequence one base away is much more abundant. This chain's CDR3 is CTVSSTGSTKNIQYF. DNA for the CDR3: TGCACTGTTTCGTCTACAGGGTCAACCAAAAACATTCAGTACTTC. The chain joins TRBV20-1 to TRBJ2-4, with D maybe TRBD1 (6 bases). This CDR3 region has 15 residues. Germline CDR1 DFQATT, CDR2 SNEGSKA (reference sequence).

This clonotype was found once. The chain has TRBV15 and TRBJ2-7; 8 positions agree with TRBD2. The CDR3 runs to 16 residues. With 1 base clipped from V and 2 bases from J, the junction kept 7 bases outside the gene matches. Germline CDR1 and CDR2: LNHNV and YYDKDF (reference sequence). The CDR3 DNA reads TGTGCCACCAGCAGAGGATCGGGACTAGGCCCCTACGAGCAGTACTTC. Translating gives CATSRGSGLGPYEQYF.

V gene TRBV7-2 combines with J gene TRBJ2-7; 12 bases align to TRBD2. V lost 2 bases to trimming and J lost 4 bases; unmatched junction nucleotides: 6. CDR3 size: 16 residues. The V gene's germline CDR1 is SGHTA and CDR2 FQGNSA. The CDR3 nucleotides are TGTGCCAGCAGCTTACGACTAGCGGGGGACCTTTACGAGCAGTACGTC. This translates into CASSLRLAGDLYEQYV.

The chain couples TRBV18 to TRBJ1-5, with TRBD1 matching 7 bases. V was clipped by 4 bases and J by 1 base; unmatched bases: 1. Germline V gene lookup returns CDR1 KGHSH and CDR2 LQKENI. There are 14 residues in the CDR3. DNA for the CDR3: TGTGCCAGCTCACGGGACAGAAGCAATCAGCCCCAGCATTTT. Translating it yields CASSRDRSNQPQHF.

J is TRBJ1-6 and V is TRBV10-3; no clear D. CDR1 and CDR2 from the germline V gene are ENHRY and SYGVKD. Trimming cost V 6 bases and J 7 bases, with 13 bases left between them. This CDR3 spans 14 amino acids. This chain's CDR3 is CAISERENNSPLHF. CDR3 nucleotide sequence: TGTGCCATCAGCGAAAGGGAGAACAATTCACCCCTCCACTTT.

Notes on this clonotype: A read error may explain this, as a much larger clone is one base away. The CDR3 nucleotides are TGCGCCAGCAGCTTGGATCCAGGGAGAATAGGTACGCAGTATTTT. As protein: CASSLDPGRIGTQYF. The chain joins TRBV5-1 to TRBJ2-3; D tentatively reads TRBD1 or TRBD2 (5 bases each). CDR1 SGHRS and CDR2 YFSETQ come from the germline V gene. The CDR3 runs to 15 residues. V was pared by 0 bases and J by 8 bases, with 16 bases between.

The chain couples TRBV18 to TRBJ1-1; the D gene is possibly TRBD1 (6 bases). V was shortened by 1 base and J by 2 bases, with 14 bases between the two germline ends. CDR3 size: 16 residues. The V gene's germline CDR1 is KGHSH and CDR2 LQKENI. CDR3 loop: CASSPQRTDRNTEAFF. The CDR3, as DNA: TGTGCCAGCTCACCACAGAGGACAGATAGAAACACTGAAGCTTTCTTT.

The V and J genes are TRBV10-3 and TRBJ1-5, with no clear D. Per the germline V gene, CDR1 is ENHRY and CDR2 is SYGVKD. CDR3 length: 13 amino acids. Trimming took 0 bases from V and 4 from J, leaving 4 bases between them. Written as DNA, the CDR3 is TGTGCCATCAGTGAGTCGGAGAATCAGCCCCAGCATTTT. It encodes CAISESENQPQHF.

As concerns this clonotype: The junction departs from germline at one end; a sequencing error may be responsible. CDR3 amino acids: CASSVEGQAYERYF. The CDR3, as DNA: TGTGCCAGCAGCGTAGAGGGACAGGCCTACGAGCGGTACTTC. This chain joins TRBV9 and TRBJ2-7; TRBD1 matches 8 bases. This CDR3 comprises 14 residues. Germline assignment: CDR1 SGDLS and CDR2 YYNGEE.

In the case of this clonotype: Its ends do not fully match the called genes, so a read error is possible. The rearrangement links TRBV4-1 to TRBJ1-6; possibly TRBD1 for D (6 bases). CDR1 MGHRA and CDR2 YSYEKL come from the germline V gene. The CDR3 contains 16 residues. CDR3 sequence (DNA): TGTGCCAGCAGCCAAGTAGGGGGTCTGGCTAATTCACCCCTCCACTTT. As protein: CASSQVGGLANSPLHF.